This entry lists 17 T cell receptor beta chains sequenced from one sample in a study of T cells expressing NK-cell markers. TCRdb re-called the 5' RACE reads and shows each CDR3 protein once, DNA omitted. Recorded here are 500,000 to 700,000 distinct CDR3 sequences; the top ten clones represent roughly 3.6%. Sequenced: blood T cells: a sorted CD56 or NKG2C T cell subset, CD4+ or CD8+ T cells, or bulk PBMC T cells (not recorded which). All receptors come from a man younger than 35 in good health.

The chain carries TRBV4-3 and TRBJ2-3. Germline CDR1 LGHNA, CDR2 YSLEER. The CDR3 consists of 13 residues. The CDR3 is CASSGFFADTQYF.

The V call is TRBV29-1, the J call TRBJ2-7; TCRdb designates TRBD2, a call that cannot be tested without DNA. The CDR3 contains 16 residues. Germline CDR1 reads SQVTM; CDR2 reads ANQGSEA. The CDR3 is CSVVEAGGLSYYEQYF.

The rearrangement joins TRBV12-3 or TRBV12-4 to TRBJ2-2; the TCRdb D gene call, TRBD1, has no DNA to confirm it. The CDR3 has 16 amino acids. The CDR3 sequence: CASSLEPGGGTGELFF.

The chain carries TRBV20-1 and TRBJ2-2; TCRdb designates TRBD2, a call that cannot be tested without DNA. The CDR3 is 16 residues long. Germline CDR1 and CDR2: DFQATT and SNEGSKA (reference sequence). CDR3 residues: CSARDSRGGRTGELFF.

V gene TRBV5-5 combines with J gene TRBJ2-5; absent DNA, TCRdb's TRBD2 call cannot be checked. The V gene's germline CDR1 is SGHKS and CDR2 YYEKEE (reference sequence). CDR3 length: 15 amino acids. The CDR3 reads CASSLGGVGGETQYF. Based on the CDR3 plus reference TRBV5-5 and TRBJ2-5, the full variable domain is DAGVTQSPTHLIKTRGQQVTLRCSPISGHKSVSWYQQVLGQGPQFIFQYYEKEERGRGNFPDRFSARQFPNYSSELNVNALLLGDSALYLCASSLGGVGGETQYFGPGTRLLVL.

This sequence joins TRBV7-9 and TRBJ2-4; there is no DNA to check the TCRdb D call of TRBD1. The CDR3 consists of 13 residues. Germline lookup yields CDR1 SEHNR and CDR2 FQNEAQ (reference sequence). The CDR3 sequence: CASSSGTGGLQYF. Looking up the rest from reference TRBV7-9 and TRBJ2-4 gives the full variable domain: DTGVSQNPRHKITKRGQNVTFRCDPISEHNRLYWYRQTLGQGPEFLTYFQNEAQLEKSRLLSDRFSAERPKGSFSTLEIQRTEQGDSAMYLCASSSGTGGLQYFGAGTRLSVL.

The V and J genes are TRBV5-1 and TRBJ2-6. Per the germline V gene, CDR1 is SGHRS and CDR2 is YFSETQ. CDR3 length: 15 residues. CDR3 residues: CASSSGEVGANVLTF. The full variable domain, completed using reference TRBV5-1 and TRBJ2-6, is KAGVTQTPRYLIKTRGQQVTLSCSPISGHRSVSWYQQTPGQGLQFLFEYFSETQRNKGNFPGRFSGRQFSNSRSEMNVSTLELGDSALYLCASSSGEVGANVLTFGAGSRLTVL.

The CDR3 reads CASSRYTGQETQYF. The chain joins TRBV14 to TRBJ2-5. Germline CDR1 reads SGHDN; CDR2 reads FVKESK. The CDR3 has 14 residues. The whole variable domain, filled in from reference TRBV14 and TRBJ2-5, reads EAGVTQFPSHSVIEKGQTVTLRCDPISGHDNLYWYRRVMGKEIKFLLHFVKESKQDESGMPNNRFLAERTGGTYSTLKVQPAELEDSGVYFCASSRYTGQETQYFGPGTRLLVL.

The rearrangement links TRBV28 to TRBJ1-1; absent DNA, TCRdb's TRBD1 call cannot be checked. CDR3 size: 14 residues. Per germline, CDR1 MDHEN and CDR2 SYDVKM. The CDR3: CASSPPAVNTEAFF.

V and J are TRBV5-6 and TRBJ2-1; no DNA is available, so the TRBD2 call from TCRdb remains unchecked. This CDR3 is built from 15 residues. CDR1 SGHDT and CDR2 YYEEEE come from the germline V gene. CDR3 sequence: CASSLAGVTGGEQFF.

V is TRBV12-3 or TRBV12-4 and J is TRBJ2-6; checking the TCRdb D call of TRBD1 is not possible without DNA. This CDR3 has 18 amino acids. CDR3 protein: CASSSSKQGATGANVLTF.

This sequence joins TRBV20-1 and TRBJ1-5. CDR3 length equals 15 residues. In germline, CDR1 is DFQATT, CDR2 SNEGSKA (reference sequence). CDR3 loop: CSARAVLDSNQPQHF.

The chain couples TRBV7-8 to TRBJ2-1; the TCRdb call, TRBD2, lacks DNA for checking. CDR1 and CDR2 (germline): SGHVS, FQNEAQ. The CDR3 consists of 14 residues. The CDR3 protein is CASSYGTSRYEQFF.

CDR3 sequence: CARYSNQPQHF. The chain combines TRBV21-1 with TRBJ1-5. TRBV21-1 is tagged as a pseudogene. This CDR3 has 11 amino acids.

The rearrangement joins TRBV5-1 to TRBJ2-1; TCRdb indicates TRBD2, and absent DNA this call remains unverified. The CDR3 is 16 residues long. The germline gives CDR1 SGHRS, CDR2 YFSETQ. CDR3 protein: CASSGMGRSSYNEQFF.

The CDR3 here is CASSFRSGSQTQYF. This chain links TRBV5-6 with TRBJ2-5; TCRdb proposes TRBD2, but this gene call is untestable without DNA. The CDR3 sequence is 14 residues long. Germline lookup yields CDR1 SGHDT and CDR2 YYEEEE.

The chain couples TRBV21-1 to TRBJ2-3; TCRdb proposes TRBD1, but this gene call is untestable without DNA. TRBV21-1 is a listed pseudogene. The CDR3 runs 15 residues. The chain's CDR3 is CASSKRPGGTDTQYF.